Presented here are 27 T cell receptor beta chains from one specimen sequenced in a study of T cells in Graves' hyperthyroidism and ophthalmopathy. RNA transcripts served as the template for amplifying TCR beta CDR3 regions. TCR CDR3 underwent first-round RT-PCR with the HTBI primer set. TCRdb re-derived calls from the multiplex PCR reads in MiXCR, one entry per CDR3 protein. The top ten hold approximately 8.7% of the sample, which has hundreds of thousands of distinct CDR3 sequences, approximately 40% seen once. The sequencing sample was made of blood. Receptors were obtained from a man aged 18-30 years with Graves' hyperthyroidism.

The CDR3: CAIGGTGTNYGYTF. For the CDR3, the DNA is TGTGCCATAGGGGGGACAGGTACTAACTATGGCTACACCTTC. The chain uses TRBV10-3 and TRBJ1-2, with TRBD1 matching over 8 bases. Per germline, CDR1 ENHRY and CDR2 SYGVKD. V was clipped by 9 bases and J by 0 bases; unmatched bases: 6. The CDR3 runs 14 residues.

The rearrangement links TRBV6-1 to TRBJ2-7; D unclear. Germline CDR1 reads MNHNS; CDR2 reads SASEGT. Trimming stripped 3 bases from V and 3 bases from J, with 9 bases between. The CDR3 totals 13 residues. The CDR3 region has the DNA TGTGCCAGCAGTGAGGGCAGGCTCTACGAGCAGTACTTC. It translates to CASSEGRLYEQYF.

V is TRBV2 and J is TRBJ2-7, with TRBD1 matching over 11 bases. CDR3 length equals 16 residues. Germline V gene data show CDR1 as SNHLY and CDR2 as FYNNEI. The V segment lost 11 bases and the J segment 6 bases; nucleotides outside the gene matches: 18. CDR3 amino acids: CAAPGGQGAQGLEQYF. The CDR3 nucleotides are TGTGCCGCCCCGGGTGGACAGGGGGCGCAGGGGCTCGAGCAGTACTTC.

The V and J genes are TRBV20-1 and TRBJ1-2; TRBD1 is a possible D gene (6 bases). This CDR3 has 11 amino acids. V was cut by 5 bases and J by 7 bases, with 11 bases left in between. The germline gives CDR1 DFQATT, CDR2 SNEGSKA (reference sequence). The CDR3 protein is CSAAQGLGYTF. CDR3 DNA: TGCAGTGCTGCACAGGGACTTGGCTACACCTTC.

With regard to this clonotype: The junction departs from the called germline gene at one end, perhaps through a read error. The J gene is TRBJ1-5, the V gene TRBV10-3, with D unresolved. Germline values: CDR1 ENHRY, CDR2 SYGVKD. The CDR3 has 15 residues. In nucleotides, the CDR3 is TGTGCCAGCAGTTACTCGACGGGTATCTTACAGCCCCAGCATTTT. Amino acids: CASSYSTGILQPQHF.

The V call is TRBV7-8, the J call TRBJ2-5; D is perhaps TRBD2 (6 bases). The germline V gene encodes CDR1 SGHVS and CDR2 FQNEAQ. The CDR3 is 18 amino acids. V was trimmed by 1 base and J by 4 bases, leaving 22 bases between them. CDR3 sequence reads: CASSLDSGVGEFLETQYF. CDR3 nucleotides: TGTGCCAGCAGCTTAGATTCGGGGGTAGGGGAGTTCCTAGAGACCCAGTACTTC.

This clonotype was counted between two and nine times. V usage is TRBV6-6 and J usage is TRBJ1-5, with TRBD1 as a possible D gene (6 bases). Trimming pared 2 bases from V and 3 bases from J, leaving 11 bases between. The CDR3 is 15 amino acids. CDR1 is MNHNY and CDR2 is SVGAGI in the germline V gene (reference sequence). The CDR3 protein is CASSYGDTYNQPQHF. The CDR3 DNA sequence: TGTGCCAGCAGTTACGGGGACACATACAATCAGCCCCAGCATTTT.

This clonotype showed up just a few times. This rearrangement joins TRBV6-5 to TRBJ1-4; 10 nucleotides line up with TRBD1. With 0 bases clipped from V and 13 bases from J, the junction kept 2 bases outside the gene matches. Per the germline V gene, CDR1 is MNHEY and CDR2 is SVGAGI. The CDR3 is 13 residues long. CDR3 residues: CASSYSTGGLLFF. The CDR3 region has the DNA TGTGCCAGCAGTTACTCGACAGGGGGCTTACTGTTTTTT.

A few counts support this clonotype. This chain connects TRBV9 to TRBJ1-4; 7 positions match TRBD1. CDR1 SGDLS and CDR2 YYNGEE come from the germline V gene. V dropped 0 bases and J dropped 5; count of bases not matched to a gene: 1. The CDR3 sequence is 14 residues long. DNA for the CDR3: TGTGCCAGCAGCGTAGCAGGGGGAAATGAAAAACTGTTTTTT. This encodes CASSVAGGNEKLFF.

As DNA, the CDR3 is TGTGCCAGCAGTTACTCTCCAGGGGCAGGAGAGACCCAGTACTTC. It is translated as CASSYSPGAGETQYF. The chain joins TRBV6-5 to TRBJ2-5; D might be TRBD1 (6 bases). V dropped 0 bases and J dropped 4 bases, with 12 bases sitting between them. The CDR3 length is 15 residues. CDR1 MNHEY and CDR2 SVGAGI come from the germline V gene.

The chain links TRBV7-8 to TRBJ1-5; 7 positions agree with TRBD1. Germline loops: CDR1 SGHVS, CDR2 FQNEAQ. J lost 7 bases, V lost 5 bases, and 14 bases had no gene match. This CDR3 comprises 16 residues. The CDR3 loop reads CASSLSPTGNLQPQHF. The CDR3 nucleotides are TGTGCCAGCAGCCTCTCTCCGACAGGGAATTTACAGCCCCAGCATTTT.

In this sample, this clonotype turned up a few times. The V call is TRBV20-1, the J call TRBJ2-7; TRBD1 aligns across 7 bases. The CDR3 loop spans 15 amino acids. Trimming at V came to 6 bases and at J to 1 base, leaving 12 bases not matched to a gene. The germline V gene has CDR1 DFQATT and CDR2 SNEGSKA (reference sequence). The CDR3 DNA sequence: TGCAGTGCCAGACCTACAGGGGCTGCGTCCTACGAGCAGTACTTC. Amino acids: CSARPTGAASYEQYF.

V is TRBV9 and J is TRBJ1-2; weak D call: TRBD1 (5 bases). Germline values: CDR1 SGDLS, CDR2 YYNGEE. V gave up 3 bases and J gave up 4 bases, with 16 bases separating them. CDR3 length: 15 residues. The CDR3 sequence: CASSGGGSLPYGYTF. The CDR3 DNA sequence: TGTGCCAGCAGCGGGGGGGGGAGTCTACCCTATGGCTACACCTTC.

This clonotype was counted between two and nine times. The rearrangement uses TRBV20-1 and TRBJ1-3, with D possibly matching TRBD1 (5 bases). CDR3 length equals 14 residues. Germline CDR1 reads DFQATT; CDR2 reads SNEGSKA (reference sequence). V was shortened by 0 bases and J by 2 bases, with 8 bases between the two germline ends. DNA of the CDR3: TGCAGTGCTAGAGATCTGACAGCTGGAAACACCATATATTTT. Its protein is CSARDLTAGNTIYF.

About this clonotype itself: Given a much more abundant clone one base away, this may be a read error. This CDR3 is CSAPDNWGQPQHF. As DNA, the CDR3 is TGCAGTGCCCCAGACAATTGGGGTCAGCCCCAGCATTTT. The chain combines TRBV20-1 with TRBJ1-5; no definite D call. The V end was cut by 6 bases, the J end by 6 bases, with 15 bases between. The CDR3 totals 13 residues. CDR1 DFQATT and CDR2 SNEGSKA come from the germline V gene (reference sequence).

J is TRBJ2-2 and V is TRBV5-6; D is possibly TRBD2 (5 bases). CDR1 is SGHDT and CDR2 is YYEEEE in the germline V gene. Between the trimmed V and J ends, which lost 0 bases and 5 bases, there was a span of 20 bases. CDR3 length: 18 amino acids. CDR3: CASSLAFGIGGRTGELFF. The DNA of the CDR3 is TGTGCCAGCAGCTTGGCATTCGGTATAGGAGGACGAACCGGGGAGCTGTTTTTT.

The sample holds a few counts of this clonotype. J is TRBJ2-2 and V is TRBV7-2; the D is unclear. V lost 5 bases and J 2 bases, leaving 6 bases between the germline ends. This CDR3 contains 13 residues. The germline CDR1 and CDR2 sequences are SGHTA and FQGNSA. CDR3 region: CASSADNTGELFF. CDR3 nucleotides: TGTGCCAGCAGCGCTGACAACACCGGGGAGCTGTTTTTT.

As regards this clonotype: This may be a read error: a much more frequent sequence differs by one nucleotide. DNA for the CDR3: TGTACCAGTAGTATCTCGAGGGGAGATGGCTACACCTTC. Its protein is CTSSISRGDGYTF. The chain employs TRBV19 and TRBJ1-2; tentatively, D is TRBD1 (5 bases). Germline V gene lookup returns CDR1 LNHDA and CDR2 SQIVND (reference sequence). This CDR3 spans 13 amino acids.

This clonotype was recorded many times. This rearrangement joins TRBV20-1 to TRBJ2-6; TRBD1 matches 9 bases. Germline V gives CDR1 DFQATT, CDR2 SNEGSKA (reference sequence). V lost 6 bases to trimming and J lost 0 bases; unmatched junction nucleotides: 6. The length of the CDR3 is 16 residues. DNA for the CDR3: TGCAGTGCCTCCATGACAGGGGGCTCTGGGGCCAACGTCCTGACTTTC. Its protein is CSASMTGGSGANVLTF.

At least ten counts were recorded for this clonotype. The chain uses TRBV29-1 and TRBJ1-1, with D unresolved. This CDR3 comprises 12 residues. V gave up 6 bases and J gave up 5 bases, with 13 bases separating them. The germline V gene encodes CDR1 SQVTM and CDR2 ANQGSEA. CDR3 loop: CSVGKQKTEAFF. The CDR3, as DNA: TGCAGCGTGGGGAAACAAAAAACTGAAGCTTTCTTT.

The chain joins TRBV2 to TRBJ1-5; D is possibly TRBD1 (6 bases). CDR1 is SNHLY, CDR2 FYNNEI, per germline. The CDR3 contains 16 residues. Trimming removed 5 bases at V and 5 bases at J, with 19 bases between. The CDR3 loop is CASSLLDRTGDQPQHF. CDR3 nucleotide sequence: TGTGCCAGCAGTTTACTTGACAGGACGGGCGATCAGCCCCAGCATTTT.

V is TRBV20-1 and J is TRBJ2-7; 10 bases fit TRBD1. The germline V gene has CDR1 DFQATT and CDR2 SNEGSKA (reference sequence). V was pared by 0 bases and J by 4 bases, with 6 bases of the junction left unmatched. This CDR3 is 15 amino acids long. In nucleotides, the CDR3 is TGCAGTGCTAGAGATCCGAGGACAGGGGGTTACGAGCAGTACTTC. Encoded protein: CSARDPRTGGYEQYF.

The rearrangement joins TRBV20-1 to TRBJ1-5; TRBD1 matches 7 bases. CDR1 is DFQATT, CDR2 SNEGSKA, per germline (reference sequence). This CDR3 is built from 14 residues. After removal of 5 bases from V and 3 bases from J, the junction contained 7 bases not matched to a gene. CDR3 DNA sequence: TGCAGTGCTCACCGGGACAGTAACAATCAGCCCCAGCATTTT. Translating gives CSAHRDSNNQPQHF.

Ten or more counts support this clonotype. The chain recombines TRBV15 with TRBJ2-6; perhaps TRBD1 as D (5 bases). V gave up 3 bases and J gave up 3 bases, with 12 bases separating them. Germline lookup yields CDR1 LNHNV and CDR2 YYDKDF (reference sequence). This CDR3 spans 16 amino acids. The CDR3 loop reads CATSRAPGFGANVLTF. The CDR3 DNA follows: TGTGCCACCAGCAGGGCCCCAGGGTTTGGGGCCAACGTCCTGACTTTC.

There are a few counts of this clonotype. The chain combines TRBV6-5 with TRBJ2-2; D might be TRBD2 (5 bases). Trimming removed 6 bases from V and 3 bases from J, with 17 bases in between. CDR1 and CDR2 from the germline V gene are MNHEY and SVGAGI. The CDR3 runs to 16 residues. CDR3 in DNA: TGTGCCAGCAGCTTCCTCCTCGGACTGCACACCGGGGAGCTGTTTTTT. Protein: CASSFLLGLHTGELFF.

In regard to this clonotype: This CDR3 is missing its conserved last phenylalanine or tryptophan, likely due to a read error. This rearrangement joins TRBV10-3 to TRBJ2-7, with 11 bases aligning to TRBD1. With 0 bases clipped from V and 7 bases from J, the junction kept 8 bases outside the gene matches. The CDR3 has 16 residues. Germline CDR1 and CDR2: ENHRY and SYGVKD. The CDR3 loop is CAISESEGTGGGEQYL. CDR3 in DNA: TGTGCCATCAGTGAGTCTGAAGGGACAGGGGGAGGGGAGCAGTACTTA.

This clonotype was seen ten or more times. The chain recombines TRBV6-6 with TRBJ1-6; D gene uncertain. V lost 6 bases, J lost 2 bases, and 14 bases lay in between. Germline loops: CDR1 MNHNY, CDR2 SVGAGI (reference sequence). The CDR3 consists of 16 residues. For the CDR3, the DNA is TGTGCCAGCAGGGACTCCTCGACCCCCTATAATTCACCCCTCCACTTT. The encoded protein is CASRDSSTPYNSPLHF.